Listed below are T cell receptor beta chains from one sample, sequenced in a study of CD4 and CD8 cells across lung adenocarcinoma regions. TCRdb processed the PCR reads anew with MiXCR; each CDR3 protein has one entry. The sample consists of 24,000 or so distinct CDR3 sequences, roughly half of them appearing once. Material: CD4+ T cells from the center of a lung tumor. The origin of the receptors is a male donor with lung adenocarcinoma. The CD4 and CD8 labels of this study may be unreliable. Each CDR3 is given without its conserved first and last residue. Each record gives: J gene, D gene, V gene, CDR3 protein. A D gene is named only where the DNA matches it firmly.

TRBJ2-3	-	TRBV6-4	ASGDGGGSEETQY
TRBJ2-3	-	TRBV6-1	GSTCRSPKDIQY
TRBJ2-3	-	TRBV6-1	ASSARGNTDTQY
TRBJ2-4	-	TRBV6-5	ASSFRGGWNVLY
TRBJ2-3	-	TRBV6-1	ASSSNGRGTDMQY
TRBJ1-5	-	TRBV6-1	ASSEGRGAVQPLH
TRBJ2-1	TRBD2	TRBV3-1	ASSQAIPGLAGGAGNEQF
-	TRBD1	TRBV6-5	ASSSTGNDAQY
TRBJ2-3	-	TRBV10-3	ALGLQSVIPGEQY
TRBJ1-1	-	TRBV12-3/TRBV12-4	ASKRLAGEAF
TRBJ2-6	TRBD2	TRBV12-3/TRBV12-4	ASSWGTSGSPGANVLT
TRBJ2-7	TRBD1	TRBV27	ATWGQDSSYEQY
TRBJ2-4	TRBD1	TRBV7-9	ASSSQAGQGVGSIQY
TRBJ2-1	-	TRBV15	ATSRATRKEQF
TRBJ2-3	TRBD2	TRBV27	ASSPGRLASAKNTQY
TRBJ1-1	TRBD1	TRBV5-1	ASSLWTGRLNTEAF
TRBJ2-1	-	TRBV4-2	ASSQDRTQQF
TRBJ2-1	TRBD2	TRBV6-5	ASSYTSGTDNEQF
-	-	TRBV14	ASSQGSGLYEQY
TRBJ2-5	-	TRBV28	ASSLALRTSSLIQETQY